This paragraph reports one T cell receptor (beta chain). No antigen is known for it. The data stem from a study of shared clonotypes between healthy human individuals. Whole-study context: Those who served as donors were a couple of women and three men between the ages of 18 and 49. Study results and caveats: Clonotypes that were shared across a few donors made up approximately 5.1% of naive CD4 clonotypes.

Produced via immunoSEQ multiplex PCR; TCRdb's table is partial and in-frame only. The sample includes 1.5 million to 2.5 million clones, about 95% seen only once; the top ten take under 1.5%. The naive CD8 population came from CD45RO-negative cells selected for CCR7, without terminally differentiated effector memory CD45RA+ cells. Sequenced material: naive CD8+ T cells sorted from blood. The receptor's source is a man aged 18 to 30 in good health.

This CDR3 reads CASSFGLAGPVTTDTQYF. CDR3 in DNA: TGTGCCAGCAGCTTCGGCCTAGCGGGACCCGTCACCACAGATACGCAGTATTTT. J is TRBJ2-3 and V is TRBV5-6; TRBD2 agrees at 9 bases. The CDR3 is 18 amino acids. Trimming cost V 2 bases and J 2 bases; bases outside gene matches: 12. CDR1 is SGHDT, CDR2 YYEEEE, per germline.